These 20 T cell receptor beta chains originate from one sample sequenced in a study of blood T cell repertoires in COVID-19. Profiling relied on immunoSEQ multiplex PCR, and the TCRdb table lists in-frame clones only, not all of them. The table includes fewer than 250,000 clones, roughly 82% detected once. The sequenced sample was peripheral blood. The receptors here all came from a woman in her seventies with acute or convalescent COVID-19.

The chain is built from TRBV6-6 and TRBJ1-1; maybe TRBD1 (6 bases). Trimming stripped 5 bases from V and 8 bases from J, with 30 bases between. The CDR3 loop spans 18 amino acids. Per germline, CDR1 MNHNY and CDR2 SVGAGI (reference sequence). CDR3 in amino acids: CASSPAYGHRVKVYEAFF. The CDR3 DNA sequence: TGTGCCAGCAGTCCCGCCTACGGGCACAGGGTGAAGGTTTACGAAGCTTTCTTT.

The CDR3 region has the DNA TGTGCCAGCAGCTTAAACCAGTATGGCTACACCTTC. It translates to CASSLNQYGYTF. The V call is TRBV11-2, the J call TRBJ1-2; no definite D call. CDR1 is SGHAT and CDR2 is FQNNGV in the germline V gene. This CDR3 is built from 12 residues. V was trimmed by 2 bases and J by 5 bases, leaving 6 bases between them.

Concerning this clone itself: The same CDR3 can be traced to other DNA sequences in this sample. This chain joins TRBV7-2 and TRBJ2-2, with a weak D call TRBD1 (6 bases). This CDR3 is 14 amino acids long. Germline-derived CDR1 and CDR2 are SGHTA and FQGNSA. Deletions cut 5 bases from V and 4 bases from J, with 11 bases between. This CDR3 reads CASSLDSFTGELFF. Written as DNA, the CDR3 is TGTGCCAGCAGCCTGGACAGCTTCACCGGGGAGCTGTTTTTT.

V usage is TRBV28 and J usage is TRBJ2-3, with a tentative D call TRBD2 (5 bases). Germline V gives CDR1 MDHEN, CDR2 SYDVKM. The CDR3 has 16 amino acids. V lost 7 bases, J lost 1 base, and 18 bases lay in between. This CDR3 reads CASTPNRAAGTDTQYF. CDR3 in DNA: TGTGCCAGCACCCCTAATCGGGCAGCGGGCACAGATACGCAGTATTTT.

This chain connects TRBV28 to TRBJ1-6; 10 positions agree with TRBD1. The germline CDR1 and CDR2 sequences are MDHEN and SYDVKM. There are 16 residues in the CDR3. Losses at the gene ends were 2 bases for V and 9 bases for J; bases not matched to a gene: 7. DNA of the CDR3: TGTGCCAGCAGTTTAGGACAGGGGGTCCGGAGTTCACCCCTCCACTTT. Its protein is CASSLGQGVRSSPLHF.

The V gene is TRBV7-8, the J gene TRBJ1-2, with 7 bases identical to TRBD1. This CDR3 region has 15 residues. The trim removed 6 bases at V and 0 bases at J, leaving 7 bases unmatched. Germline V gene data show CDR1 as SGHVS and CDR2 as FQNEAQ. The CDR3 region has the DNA TGTGCCAGCAGTCGGACAGGCTCAGCTAACTATGGCTACACCTTC. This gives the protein CASSRTGSANYGYTF.

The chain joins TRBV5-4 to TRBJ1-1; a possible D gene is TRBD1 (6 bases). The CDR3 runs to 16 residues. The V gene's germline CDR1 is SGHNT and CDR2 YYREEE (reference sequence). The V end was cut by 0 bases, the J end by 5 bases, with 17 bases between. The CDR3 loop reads CASSLAGRGVWTEAFF. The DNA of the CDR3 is TGTGCCAGCAGCTTGGCCGGCAGGGGAGTATGGACTGAAGCTTTCTTT. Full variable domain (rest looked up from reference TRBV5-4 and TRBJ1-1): ETGVTQSPTHLIKTRGQQVTLRCSSQSGHNTVSWYQQALGQGPQFIFQYYREEENGRGNFPPRFSGLQFPNYSSELNVNALELDDSALYLCASSLAGRGVWTEAFFGQGTRLTVV.

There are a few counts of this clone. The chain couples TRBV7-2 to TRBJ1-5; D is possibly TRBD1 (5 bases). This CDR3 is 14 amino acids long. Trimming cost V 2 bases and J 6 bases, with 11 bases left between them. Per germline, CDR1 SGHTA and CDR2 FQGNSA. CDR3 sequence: CASSLSRAGQPQHF. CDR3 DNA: TGTGCCAGCAGCTTATCCAGGGCCGGTCAGCCCCAGCATTTT.

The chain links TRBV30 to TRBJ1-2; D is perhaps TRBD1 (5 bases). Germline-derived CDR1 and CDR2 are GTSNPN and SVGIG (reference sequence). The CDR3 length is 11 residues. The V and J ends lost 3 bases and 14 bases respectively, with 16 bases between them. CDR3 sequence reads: CAWSLGGSGTF. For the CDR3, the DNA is TGTGCCTGGAGCCTCGGGGGGTCGGGAACCTTC.

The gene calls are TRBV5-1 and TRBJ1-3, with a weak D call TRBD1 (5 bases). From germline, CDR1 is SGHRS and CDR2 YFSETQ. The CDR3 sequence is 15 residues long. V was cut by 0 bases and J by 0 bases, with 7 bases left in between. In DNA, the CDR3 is TGCGCCAGCAGCTTGGGCGGGGGCTCTGGAAACACCATATATTTT. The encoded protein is CASSLGGGSGNTIYF.

CDR3: CAWSVNRANTQYF. DNA of the CDR3: TGTGCCTGGAGTGTTAACAGGGCGAATACGCAGTATTTT. This chain uses TRBV30 with TRBJ2-3, with D tentatively TRBD1 (6 bases). The CDR3 contains 13 residues. V dropped 0 bases and J dropped 7 bases, with 11 bases sitting between them. Germline CDR1 and CDR2: GTSNPN and SVGIG (reference sequence).

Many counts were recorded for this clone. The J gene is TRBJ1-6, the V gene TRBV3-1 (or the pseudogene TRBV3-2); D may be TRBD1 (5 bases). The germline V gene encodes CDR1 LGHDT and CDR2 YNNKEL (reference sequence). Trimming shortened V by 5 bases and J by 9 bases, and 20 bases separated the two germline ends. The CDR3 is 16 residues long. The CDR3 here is CASSSLGAGDGSPLHF. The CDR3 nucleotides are TGTGCCAGCAGCTCCTTAGGGGCAGGAGACGGTTCACCCCTCCACTTT.

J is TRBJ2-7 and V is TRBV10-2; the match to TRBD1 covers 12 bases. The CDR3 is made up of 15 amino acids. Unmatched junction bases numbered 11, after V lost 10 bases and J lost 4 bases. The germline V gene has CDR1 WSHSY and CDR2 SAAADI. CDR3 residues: CATQVGTGGYYEQYF. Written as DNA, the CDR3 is TGCGCCACTCAAGTGGGGACAGGGGGCTATTACGAGCAGTACTTC.

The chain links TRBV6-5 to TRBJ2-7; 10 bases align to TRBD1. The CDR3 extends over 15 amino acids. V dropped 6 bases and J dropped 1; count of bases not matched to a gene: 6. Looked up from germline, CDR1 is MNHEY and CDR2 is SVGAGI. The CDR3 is CASRNRDRGSYEQYF. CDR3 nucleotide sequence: TGTGCCAGCAGAAACCGGGACAGGGGATCCTACGAGCAGTACTTC.

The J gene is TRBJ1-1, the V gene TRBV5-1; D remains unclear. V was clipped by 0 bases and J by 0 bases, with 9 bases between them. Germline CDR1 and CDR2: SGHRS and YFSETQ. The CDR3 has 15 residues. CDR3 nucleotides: TGCGCCAGCAGCTTGGTGGGCAGAATGAACACTGAAGCTTTCTTT. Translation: CASSLVGRMNTEAFF.

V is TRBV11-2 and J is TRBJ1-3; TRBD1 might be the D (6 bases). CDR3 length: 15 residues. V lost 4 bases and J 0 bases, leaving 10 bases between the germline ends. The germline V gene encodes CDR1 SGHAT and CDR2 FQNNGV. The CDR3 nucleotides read TGTGCCAGCAGCTCCTGGGACAACTCTGGAAACACCATATATTTT. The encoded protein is CASSSWDNSGNTIYF. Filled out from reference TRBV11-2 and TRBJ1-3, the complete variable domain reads EAGVAQSPRYKIIEKRQSVAFWCNPISGHATLYWYQQILGQGPKLLIQFQNNGVVDDSQLPKDRFSAERLKGVDSTLKIQPAKLEDSAVYLCASSSWDNSGNTIYFGEGSWLTVV.

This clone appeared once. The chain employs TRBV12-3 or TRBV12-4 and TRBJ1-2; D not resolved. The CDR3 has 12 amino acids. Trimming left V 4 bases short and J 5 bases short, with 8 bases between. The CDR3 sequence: CASSSGPYGYTF. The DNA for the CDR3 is TGTGCCAGCAGTTCGGGTCCATATGGCTACACCTTC.

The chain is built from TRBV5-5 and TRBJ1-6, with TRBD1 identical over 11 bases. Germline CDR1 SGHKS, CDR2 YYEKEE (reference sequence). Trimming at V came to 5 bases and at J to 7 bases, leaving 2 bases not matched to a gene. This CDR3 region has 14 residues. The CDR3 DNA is TGTGCCAGCAGTCGGGACAGGGGGAATTCACCCCTCCACTTT. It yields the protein CASSRDRGNSPLHF.

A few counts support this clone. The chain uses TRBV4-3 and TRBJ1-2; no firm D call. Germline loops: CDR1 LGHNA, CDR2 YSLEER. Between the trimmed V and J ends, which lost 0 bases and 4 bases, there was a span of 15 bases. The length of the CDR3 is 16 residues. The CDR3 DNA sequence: TGCGCCAGCAGCCAAGAAGTGGTCGCCTCGGGCTATGGCTACACCTTC. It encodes CASSQEVVASGYGYTF.

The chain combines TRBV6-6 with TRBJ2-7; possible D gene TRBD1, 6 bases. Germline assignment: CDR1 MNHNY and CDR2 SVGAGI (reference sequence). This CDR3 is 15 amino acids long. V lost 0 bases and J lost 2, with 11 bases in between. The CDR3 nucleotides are TGTGCCAGCAGTTACTCTAGGGGACACACCTACGAGCAGTACTTC. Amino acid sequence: CASSYSRGHTYEQYF.